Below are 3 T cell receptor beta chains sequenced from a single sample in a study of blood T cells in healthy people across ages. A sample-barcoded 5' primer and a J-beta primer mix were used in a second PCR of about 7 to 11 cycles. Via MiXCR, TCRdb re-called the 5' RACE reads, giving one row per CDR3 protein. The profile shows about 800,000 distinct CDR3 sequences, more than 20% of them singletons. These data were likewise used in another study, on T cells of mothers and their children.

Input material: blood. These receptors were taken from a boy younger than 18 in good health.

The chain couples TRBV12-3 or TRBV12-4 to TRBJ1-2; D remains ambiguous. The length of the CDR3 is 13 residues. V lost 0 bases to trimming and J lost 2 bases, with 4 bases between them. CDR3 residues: CASSLAQNYGYTF. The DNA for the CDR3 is TGTGCCAGCAGTTTAGCCCAGAACTATGGCTACACCTTC.

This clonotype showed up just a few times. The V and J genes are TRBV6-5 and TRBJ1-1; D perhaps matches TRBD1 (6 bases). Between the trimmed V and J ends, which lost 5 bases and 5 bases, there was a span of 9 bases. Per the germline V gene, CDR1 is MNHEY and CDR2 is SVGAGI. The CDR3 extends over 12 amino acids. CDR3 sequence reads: CASSPGTTEAFF. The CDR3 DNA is TGTGCCAGCAGTCCGGGGACAACTGAAGCTTTCTTT.

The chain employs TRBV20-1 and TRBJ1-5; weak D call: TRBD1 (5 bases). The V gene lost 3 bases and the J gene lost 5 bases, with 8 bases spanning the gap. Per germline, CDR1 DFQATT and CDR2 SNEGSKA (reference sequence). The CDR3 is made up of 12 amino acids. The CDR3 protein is CSASEGDQPQHF. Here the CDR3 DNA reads TGCAGTGCTAGCGAAGGGGATCAGCCCCAGCATTTT.